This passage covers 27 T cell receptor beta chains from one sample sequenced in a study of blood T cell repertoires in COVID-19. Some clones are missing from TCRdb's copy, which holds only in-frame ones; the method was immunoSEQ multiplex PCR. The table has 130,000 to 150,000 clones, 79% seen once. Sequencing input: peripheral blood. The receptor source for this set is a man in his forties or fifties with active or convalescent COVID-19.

CDR3 protein: CASSPSGNTDTQYF. CDR3 sequence (DNA): TGTGCCAGCAGCCCTAGCGGGAATACAGATACGCAGTATTTT. The chain combines TRBV5-4 with TRBJ2-3, with 9 bases identical to TRBD2. Germline V lookup: CDR1 SGHNT, CDR2 YYREEE (reference sequence). V gave up 4 bases and J gave up 3 bases; unmatched junction bases: 3. The CDR3 contains 14 residues. Together with reference TRBV5-4 and TRBJ2-3, the CDR3 gives the full variable domain: ETGVTQSPTHLIKTRGQQVTLRCSSQSGHNTVSWYQQALGQGPQFIFQYYREEENGRGNFPPRFSGLQFPNYSSELNVNALELDDSALYLCASSPSGNTDTQYFGPGTRLTVL.

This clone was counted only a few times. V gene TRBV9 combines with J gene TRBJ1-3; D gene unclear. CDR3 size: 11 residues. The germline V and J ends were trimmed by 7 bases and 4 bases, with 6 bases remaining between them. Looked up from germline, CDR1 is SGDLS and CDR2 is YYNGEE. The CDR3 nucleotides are TGTGCCAGCGGCCCAGGAAACACCATATATTTT. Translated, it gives CASGPGNTIYF.

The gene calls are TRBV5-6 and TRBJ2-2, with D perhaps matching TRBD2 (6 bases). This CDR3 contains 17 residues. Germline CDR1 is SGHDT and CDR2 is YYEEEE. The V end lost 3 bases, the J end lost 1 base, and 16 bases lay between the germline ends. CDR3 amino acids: CASSWGVDSLNTGELFF. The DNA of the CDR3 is TGTGCCAGCAGCTGGGGGGTGGACTCACTGAACACCGGGGAGCTGTTTTTT.

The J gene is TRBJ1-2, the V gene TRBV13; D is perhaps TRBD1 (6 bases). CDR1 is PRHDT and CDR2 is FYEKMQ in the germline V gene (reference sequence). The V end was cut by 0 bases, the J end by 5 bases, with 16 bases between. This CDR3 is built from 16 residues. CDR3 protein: CASSLGRTAVGYGYTF. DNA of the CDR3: TGTGCCAGCAGCTTAGGGAGGACAGCCGTTGGGTATGGCTACACCTTC.

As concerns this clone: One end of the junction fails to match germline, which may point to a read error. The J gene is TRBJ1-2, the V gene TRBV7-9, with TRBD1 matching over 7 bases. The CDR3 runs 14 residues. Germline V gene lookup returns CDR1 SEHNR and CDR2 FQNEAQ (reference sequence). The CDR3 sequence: CASSLASDAGQAHF. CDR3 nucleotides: TGTGCCAGCAGCTTAGCTTCGGACGCTGGACAGGCCCACTTC.

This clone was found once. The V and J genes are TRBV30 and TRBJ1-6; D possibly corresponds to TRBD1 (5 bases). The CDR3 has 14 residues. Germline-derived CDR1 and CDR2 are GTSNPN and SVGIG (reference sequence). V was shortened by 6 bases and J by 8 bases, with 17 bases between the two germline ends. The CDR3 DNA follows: TGTGCCTGCCACGCCGGGGGGGTGGATTCACCCCTCCACTTT. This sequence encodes CACHAGGVDSPLHF.

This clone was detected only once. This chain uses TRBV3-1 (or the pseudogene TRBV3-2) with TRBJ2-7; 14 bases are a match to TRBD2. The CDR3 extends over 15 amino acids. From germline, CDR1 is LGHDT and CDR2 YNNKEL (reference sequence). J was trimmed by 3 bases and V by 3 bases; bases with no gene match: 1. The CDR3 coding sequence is TGTGCCAGCAGCCAGGGACTAGCGGGAGTCTACGAGCAGTACTTC. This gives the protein CASSQGLAGVYEQYF.

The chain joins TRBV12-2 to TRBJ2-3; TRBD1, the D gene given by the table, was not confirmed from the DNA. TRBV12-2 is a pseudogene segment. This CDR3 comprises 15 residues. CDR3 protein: CASRVLGQRTDTQYF. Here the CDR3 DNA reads TGTGCAAGTCGCGTCCTGGGACAGAGAACAGATACGCAGTATTTT.

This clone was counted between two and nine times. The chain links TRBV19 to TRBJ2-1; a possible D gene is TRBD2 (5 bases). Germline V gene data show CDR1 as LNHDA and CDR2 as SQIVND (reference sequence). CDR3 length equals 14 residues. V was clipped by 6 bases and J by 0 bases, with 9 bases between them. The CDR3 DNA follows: TGTGCCAGTAGCGCTGCGGGCTCCTACAATGAGCAGTTCTTC. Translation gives CASSAAGSYNEQFF.

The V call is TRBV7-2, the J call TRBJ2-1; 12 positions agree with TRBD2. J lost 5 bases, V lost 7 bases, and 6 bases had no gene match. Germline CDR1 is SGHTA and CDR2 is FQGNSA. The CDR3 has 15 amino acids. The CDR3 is CASTLGLAGNNEQFF. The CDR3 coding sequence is TGTGCCAGCACCCTCGGACTAGCGGGAAACAATGAGCAGTTCTTC. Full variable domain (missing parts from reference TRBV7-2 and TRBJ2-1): GAGVSQSPSNKVTEKGKDVELRCDPISGHTALYWYRQSLGQGLEFLIYFQGNSAPDKSGLPSDRFSAERTGGSVSTLTIQRTQQEDSAVYLCASTLGLAGNNEQFFGPGTRLTVL.

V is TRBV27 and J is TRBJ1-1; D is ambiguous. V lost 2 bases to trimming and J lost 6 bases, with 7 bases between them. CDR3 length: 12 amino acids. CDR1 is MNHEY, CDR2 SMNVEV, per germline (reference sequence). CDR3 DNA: TGTGCCAGCAGTTTACCCAGTGCTGAAGCTTTCTTT. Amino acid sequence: CASSLPSAEAFF.

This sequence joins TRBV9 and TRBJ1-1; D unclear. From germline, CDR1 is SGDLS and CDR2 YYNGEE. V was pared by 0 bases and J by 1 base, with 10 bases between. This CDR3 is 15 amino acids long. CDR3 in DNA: TGTGCCAGCAGCGTAGTGCGGGCAGGGAACACTGAAGCTTTCTTT. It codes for CASSVVRAGNTEAFF.

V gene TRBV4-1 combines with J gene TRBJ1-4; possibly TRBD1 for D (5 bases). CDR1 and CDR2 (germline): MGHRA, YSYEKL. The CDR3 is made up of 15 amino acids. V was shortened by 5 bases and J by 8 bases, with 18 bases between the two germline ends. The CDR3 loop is CASSANEAGWEKLFF. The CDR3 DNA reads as TGCGCCAGCAGCGCTAACGAGGCAGGGTGGGAAAAACTGTTTTTT.

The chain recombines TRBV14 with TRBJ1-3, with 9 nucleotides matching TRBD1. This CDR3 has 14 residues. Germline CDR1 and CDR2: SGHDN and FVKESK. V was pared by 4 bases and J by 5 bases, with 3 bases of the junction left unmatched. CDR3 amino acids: CASSRGTGRNTIYF. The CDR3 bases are TGTGCCAGCAGCCGTGGGACAGGGCGAAACACCATATATTTT.

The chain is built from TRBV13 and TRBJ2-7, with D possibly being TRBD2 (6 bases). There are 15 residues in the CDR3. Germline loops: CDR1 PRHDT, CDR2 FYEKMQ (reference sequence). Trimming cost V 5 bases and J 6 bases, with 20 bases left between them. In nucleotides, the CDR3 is TGTGCCAGCAGCCCCCTGGTCGGGAGCCAGGGCGAGCAGTACTTC. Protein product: CASSPLVGSQGEQYF.

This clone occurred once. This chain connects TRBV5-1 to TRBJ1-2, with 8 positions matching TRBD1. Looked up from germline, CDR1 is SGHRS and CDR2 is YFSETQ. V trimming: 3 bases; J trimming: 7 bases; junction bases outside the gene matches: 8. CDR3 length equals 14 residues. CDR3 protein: CASSSHAGGGGYTF. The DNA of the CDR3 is TGCGCCAGCAGCTCCCACGCAGGGGGCGGTGGCTACACCTTC.

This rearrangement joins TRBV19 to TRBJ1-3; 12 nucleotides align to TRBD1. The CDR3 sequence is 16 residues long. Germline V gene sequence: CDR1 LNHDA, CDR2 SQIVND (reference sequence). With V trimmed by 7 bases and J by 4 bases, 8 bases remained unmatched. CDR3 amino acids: CASIQGQGASGNTIYF. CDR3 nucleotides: TGTGCCAGTATTCAGGGACAGGGGGCATCCGGAAACACCATATATTTT.

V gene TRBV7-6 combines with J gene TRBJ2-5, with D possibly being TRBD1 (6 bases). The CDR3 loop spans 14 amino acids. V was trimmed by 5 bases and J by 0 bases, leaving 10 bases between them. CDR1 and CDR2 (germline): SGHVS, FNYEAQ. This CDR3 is CASSLRQDQETQYF. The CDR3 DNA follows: TGTGCCAGCAGCCTCCGACAGGACCAAGAGACCCAGTACTTC.

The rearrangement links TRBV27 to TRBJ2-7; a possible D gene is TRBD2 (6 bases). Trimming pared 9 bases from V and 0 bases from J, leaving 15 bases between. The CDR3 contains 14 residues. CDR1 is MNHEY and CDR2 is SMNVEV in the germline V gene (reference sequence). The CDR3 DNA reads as TGTGCCAGGGCCAGCGGGTTTTGCTCCTACGAGCAGTACTTC. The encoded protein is CARASGFCSYEQYF.

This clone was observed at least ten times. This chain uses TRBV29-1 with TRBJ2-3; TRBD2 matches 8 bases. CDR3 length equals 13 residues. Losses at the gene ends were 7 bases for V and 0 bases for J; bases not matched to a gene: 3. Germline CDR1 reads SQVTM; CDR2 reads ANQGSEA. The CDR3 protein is CSASGGSTDTQYF. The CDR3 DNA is TGCAGCGCCTCGGGAGGGAGCACAGATACGCAGTATTTT.

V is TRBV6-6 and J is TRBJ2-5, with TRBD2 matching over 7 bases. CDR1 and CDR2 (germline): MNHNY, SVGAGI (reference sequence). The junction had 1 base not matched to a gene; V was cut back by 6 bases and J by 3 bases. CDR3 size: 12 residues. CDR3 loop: CASRRGEETQYF. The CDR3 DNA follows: TGTGCCAGCAGACGGGGGGAAGAGACCCAGTACTTC.

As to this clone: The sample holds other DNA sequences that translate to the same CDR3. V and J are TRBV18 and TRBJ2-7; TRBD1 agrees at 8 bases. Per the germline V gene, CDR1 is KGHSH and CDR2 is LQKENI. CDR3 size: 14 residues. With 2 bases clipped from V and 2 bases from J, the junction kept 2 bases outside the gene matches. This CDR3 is CASSPGQGAYEQYF. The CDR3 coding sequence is TGTGCCAGCTCACCAGGACAGGGAGCCTACGAGCAGTACTTC.

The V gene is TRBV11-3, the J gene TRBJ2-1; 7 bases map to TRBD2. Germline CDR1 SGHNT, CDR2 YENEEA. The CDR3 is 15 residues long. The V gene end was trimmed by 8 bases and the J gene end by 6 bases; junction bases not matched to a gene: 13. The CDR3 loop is CASSLTSLVGNEQFF. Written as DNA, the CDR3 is TGTGCCAGCTCCCTGACTAGCCTCGTCGGCAATGAGCAGTTCTTC.

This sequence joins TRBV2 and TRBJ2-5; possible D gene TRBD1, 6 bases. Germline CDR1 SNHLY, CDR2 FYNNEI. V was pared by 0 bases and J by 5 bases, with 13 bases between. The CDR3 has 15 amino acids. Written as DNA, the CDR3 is TGTGCCAGCAGTGAAGCGGGTCAGGGGTTGGAGACCCAGTACTTC. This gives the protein CASSEAGQGLETQYF.

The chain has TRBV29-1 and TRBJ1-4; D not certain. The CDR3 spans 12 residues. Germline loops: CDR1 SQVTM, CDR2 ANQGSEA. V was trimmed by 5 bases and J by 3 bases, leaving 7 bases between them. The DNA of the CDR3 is TGCAGCGTTCAGGAGGCTAATGAAAAACTGTTTTTT. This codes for CSVQEANEKLFF.

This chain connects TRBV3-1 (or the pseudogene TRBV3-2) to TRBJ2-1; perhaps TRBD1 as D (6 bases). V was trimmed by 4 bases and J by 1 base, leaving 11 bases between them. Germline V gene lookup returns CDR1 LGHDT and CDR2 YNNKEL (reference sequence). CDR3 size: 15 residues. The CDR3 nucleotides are TGTGCCAGCAGCCTCCCGAGGGGGTCCTACAATGAGCAGTTCTTC. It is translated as CASSLPRGSYNEQFF.

In DNA form, the CDR3 reads TGTGCCAGCAGCCAGACCGCGCTAGAGGGTGGAAACACCATATATTTT. It yields the protein CASSQTALEGGNTIYF. The chain is built from TRBV5-6 and TRBJ1-3; D not resolved. The CDR3 runs 16 residues. Trimming pared 4 bases from V and 3 bases from J, leaving 17 bases between. Germline loops: CDR1 SGHDT, CDR2 YYEEEE.